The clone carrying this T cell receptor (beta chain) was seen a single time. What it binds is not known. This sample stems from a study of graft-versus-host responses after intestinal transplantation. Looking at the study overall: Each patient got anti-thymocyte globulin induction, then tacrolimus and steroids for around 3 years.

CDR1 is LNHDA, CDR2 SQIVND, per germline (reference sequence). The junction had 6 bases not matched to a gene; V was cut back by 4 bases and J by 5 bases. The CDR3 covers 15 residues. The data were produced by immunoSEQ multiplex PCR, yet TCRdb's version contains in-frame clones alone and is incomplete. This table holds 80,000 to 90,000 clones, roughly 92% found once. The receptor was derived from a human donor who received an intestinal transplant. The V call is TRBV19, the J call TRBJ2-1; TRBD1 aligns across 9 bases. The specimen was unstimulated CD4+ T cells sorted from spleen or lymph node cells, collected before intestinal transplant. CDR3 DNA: TGTGCCAGTAGTACCCGACAGGGGGGAGACAATGAGCAGTTCTTC. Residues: CASSTRQGGDNEQFF.